Each of the 23 T cell receptor beta chains below was sequenced from the same sample in a study of cytomegalovirus exposure and HLA in healthy donors. PCR employed 60 Vbeta and 13 Jbeta primers. Profiling relied on immunoSEQ multiplex PCR, and the TCRdb table lists in-frame clones only, not all of them. The table lists about 98,000 clones, about 83% of them singletons. Sequencing used PBMCs. The receptors shown here come from a female donor in good health and CMV-seropositive.

The chain combines TRBV6-5 with TRBJ2-5, with D tentatively TRBD1 (6 bases). The closer fit of TRBJ2-7 to the DNA end suggests the J call may be wrong. CDR3 length: 13 amino acids. Germline V gives CDR1 MNHEY, CDR2 SVGAGI. DNA for the CDR3: TGTGCCAGCAGTTACCAGGGACAATCCGAGCAGTACTTC. It translates to CASSYQGQSEQYF.

The V call is TRBV6-5, the J call TRBJ1-3; a possible D gene is TRBD1 (6 bases). Germline V gene lookup returns CDR1 MNHEY and CDR2 SVGAGI. Between the trimmed V and J ends, which lost 0 bases and 4 bases, there was a span of 13 bases. CDR3 length: 16 amino acids. The CDR3 DNA follows: TGTGCCAGCAGTTACTCGGCAGGGGCCTCGGGAAACACCATATATTTT. This encodes CASSYSAGASGNTIYF.

This clone was picked up one time. This chain joins TRBV9 and TRBJ2-5; a weak D match, TRBD1 (6 bases). Gene TRBJ2-7 matches the end of the DNA better, so the J call may be wrong. Looked up from germline, CDR1 is SGDLS and CDR2 is YYNGEE. The CDR3 is made up of 13 amino acids. CDR3 DNA: TGTGCCAGCAGCGCCGGACAGACCTACGAGCAGTACTTC. Its protein is CASSAGQTYEQYF.

The gene calls are TRBV7-9 and TRBJ2-7; the D gene is possibly TRBD1 (6 bases). This CDR3 contains 17 residues. From germline, CDR1 is SEHNR and CDR2 FQNEAQ (reference sequence). V was cut by 1 base and J by 2 bases, with 18 bases left in between. The CDR3 DNA is TGTGCCAGCAGCTTAGTGCCATGGACAGCATCTACCTACGAGCAGTACTTC. This gives the protein CASSLVPWTASTYEQYF. The full variable domain, its missing parts supplied by reference TRBV7-9 and TRBJ2-7, is DTGVSQNPRHKITKRGQNVTFRCDPISEHNRLYWYRQTLGQGPEFLTYFQNEAQLEKSRLLSDRFSAERPKGSFSTLEIQRTEQGDSAMYLCASSLVPWTASTYEQYFGPGTRLTVT.

Details on this clone: It is unclear where the CDR3 begins or ends on the DNA, so no DNA is shown, and the CDR3 is as TCRdb lists it. This chain links TRBV30 with TRBJ2-7; the D call of TRBD1 is as the table states it, not checked on the DNA. The germline V gene encodes CDR1 GTSNPN and CDR2 SVGIG (reference sequence). The CDR3 adds up to 12 amino acids, both ends counted. CDR3 region: CAWGTGTGEQHF.

This sequence joins TRBV25-1 and TRBJ2-5; 7 positions match TRBD2. Germline V gives CDR1 MGHDK, CDR2 SYGVNS. V dropped 5 bases and J dropped 3; count of bases not matched to a gene: 15. The CDR3 has 17 residues. DNA for the CDR3: TGTGCCAGCAGTTACCGCGAAACCCGGGGAGGGGAAGAGACCCAGTACTTC. It codes for CASSYRETRGGEETQYF.

This chain uses TRBV11-3 with TRBJ2-1, with a weak D call TRBD2 (6 bases). V was cut by 5 bases and J by 4 bases, with 9 bases left in between. The CDR3 spans 13 residues. Germline V CDR1 and CDR2: SGHNT, YENEEA. The CDR3 DNA is TGTGCCAGCAGCCGGGACTTTTACAATGAGCAGTTCTTC. Encoded protein: CASSRDFYNEQFF.

This chain links TRBV5-4 with TRBJ2-1, with D perhaps TRBD2 (6 bases). Per germline, CDR1 SGHNT and CDR2 YYREEE (reference sequence). The CDR3 totals 14 residues. Trimming shortened V by 2 bases and J by 6 bases, and 12 bases separated the two germline ends. The CDR3 spells CASSLDGTGNEQFF. The CDR3 DNA sequence: TGTGCCAGCAGCTTAGACGGGACTGGCAATGAGCAGTTCTTC.

The genes are TRBV7-3 and TRBJ1-1; D may be TRBD1 (6 bases). Germline loops: CDR1 SGHTA, CDR2 FQGTGA. The CDR3 is 14 residues long. V lost 1 base and J lost 4, with 10 bases in between. The CDR3 spells CASSLMGAGTEAFF. The CDR3 DNA is TGTGCCAGCAGCTTAATGGGGGCAGGCACTGAAGCTTTCTTT.

The genes are TRBV4-1 and TRBJ2-7, with 7 nucleotides matching TRBD2. Looked up from germline, CDR1 is MGHRA and CDR2 is YSYEKL. CDR3 length equals 14 residues. After removal of 3 bases from V and 6 bases from J, the junction contained 8 bases not matched to a gene. This chain's CDR3 is CASSHTGEGREQYF. The CDR3 DNA reads as TGCGCCAGCAGCCATACGGGGGAGGGCCGCGAGCAGTACTTC.

The rearrangement links TRBV6-1 to TRBJ2-1; no firm D call. Germline CDR1 MNHNS, CDR2 SASEGT. V was cut by 4 bases and J by 9 bases, with 10 bases left in between. The CDR3 has 12 residues. CDR3 loop: CASSVAVGEQFF. CDR3 nucleotide sequence: TGTGCCAGCAGTGTAGCAGTCGGTGAGCAGTTCTTC.

The chain employs TRBV6-6 and TRBJ2-1; D is unresolved. Germline V gives CDR1 MNHNY, CDR2 SVGAGI (reference sequence). Trimming removed 5 bases at V and 5 bases at J, with 10 bases between. The CDR3 consists of 13 residues. CDR3 protein: CASSGEPDNEQFF. Here the CDR3 DNA reads TGTGCCAGCAGTGGTGAACCAGACAATGAGCAGTTCTTC.

The genes are TRBV9 and TRBJ1-2, with D perhaps TRBD1 (5 bases). The CDR3 loop spans 12 amino acids. Germline V gives CDR1 SGDLS, CDR2 YYNGEE. V was clipped by 4 bases and J by 8 bases, with 12 bases between them. Here the CDR3 DNA reads TGTGCCAGCAGCATGGACACGTTGGGCTACACCTTC. It encodes CASSMDTLGYTF. The whole variable domain, remainder taken from reference TRBV9 and TRBJ1-2, is DSGVTQTPKHLITATGQRVTLRCSPRSGDLSVYWYQQSLDQGLQFLIQYYNGEERAKGNILERFSAQQFPDLHSELNLSSLELGDSALYFCASSMDTLGYTFGSGTRLTVV.

This chain uses TRBV10-3 with TRBJ2-3, with 7 bases fitting TRBD2. With V trimmed by 5 bases and J by 3 bases, 14 bases remained unmatched. The germline gives CDR1 ENHRY, CDR2 SYGVKD. The CDR3 spans 17 residues. The CDR3 spells CAISSETSSIRTDTQYF. The CDR3, as DNA: TGTGCCATCAGTTCGGAGACTAGCTCTATCAGAACAGATACGCAGTATTTT.

The chain links TRBV7-3 to TRBJ2-3; the D gene is possibly TRBD2 (5 bases). The germline V gene has CDR1 SGHTA and CDR2 FQGTGA. CDR3 length: 14 amino acids. Trimming removed 1 base at V and 0 bases at J, with 5 bases between. The CDR3 region is CASSLSGSTDTQYF. As DNA, the CDR3 is TGTGCCAGCAGCTTAAGCGGGAGCACAGATACGCAGTATTTT.

V gene TRBV28 combines with J gene TRBJ1-5; the D gene is possibly TRBD1 (5 bases). The germline V gene encodes CDR1 MDHEN and CDR2 SYDVKM. The CDR3 totals 16 residues. V lost 5 bases and J lost 2, with 16 bases in between. CDR3 loop: CASSPSGGTGNQPQHF. The CDR3 nucleotides read TGTGCCAGCAGTCCCAGCGGGGGGACGGGCAATCAGCCCCAGCATTTT.

The chain combines TRBV4-2 with TRBJ1-6; D gene ambiguous. V shed 0 bases and J shed 0 bases, with 12 bases lying between them. Germline values: CDR1 LGHNA, CDR2 YNFKEQ. The CDR3 is 18 amino acids. DNA of the CDR3: TGTGCCAGCAGCCAAGATTGGGAGCTTAGCTCCTATAATTCACCCCTCCACTTT. Encoded protein: CASSQDWELSSYNSPLHF.

The chain is built from TRBV11-2 and TRBJ2-1; 13 nucleotides match TRBD2. The junction had 13 bases not matched to a gene; V was cut back by 5 bases and J by 15 bases. This CDR3 spans 15 amino acids. Looked up from germline, CDR1 is SGHAT and CDR2 is FQNNGV. The CDR3 region has the DNA TGTGCCAGCAGCCCTTTGACTAGCGGGAGGCCGATGCCGTTCTTC. Translation gives CASSPLTSGRPMPFF.

As DNA, the CDR3 is TGTGCCAGCACTCTAAGGGGAAGCGAGAAAGAAAAACTGTTTTTT. Its protein is CASTLRGSEKEKLFF. This chain connects TRBV28 to TRBJ1-4; D might be TRBD1 (5 bases). Germline-derived CDR1 and CDR2 are MDHEN and SYDVKM. The V end lost 7 bases, the J end lost 8 bases, and 20 bases lay between the germline ends. The CDR3 spans 15 residues.

This rearrangement joins TRBV10-2 to TRBJ1-6, with 9 bases aligning to TRBD1. Germline V CDR1 and CDR2: WSHSY, SAAADI. Trimming removed 10 bases from V and 7 bases from J; junction bases left unmatched: 5. The CDR3 is 13 amino acids. CDR3 in DNA: TGCGCCACCCGGGACAGGGCCAATTCACCCCTCCACTTT. Its protein is CATRDRANSPLHF.

The CDR3 spells CASSFSDRGHRNGYTF. The CDR3 coding sequence is TGCGCCAGCAGCTTTTCCGACAGGGGGCATCGGAATGGCTACACCTTC. V usage is TRBV4-1 and J usage is TRBJ1-2; 10 nucleotides line up with TRBD1. Trimming at V came to 5 bases and at J to 6 bases, leaving 12 bases not matched to a gene. Germline CDR1 is MGHRA and CDR2 is YSYEKL. CDR3 length equals 16 residues.

This clone appeared a single time. The chain has TRBV5-1 and TRBJ1-3; the D is unclear. With 0 bases removed from V and 0 bases from J, the gap between germline ends came to 7 bases. This CDR3 spans 15 amino acids. CDR1 and CDR2 from the germline V gene are SGHRS and YFSETQ. The CDR3 bases are TGCGCCAGCAGCTTGGAATCTACCTCTGGAAACACCATATATTTT. Amino acids: CASSLESTSGNTIYF.

This clone was observed a single time. Germline and junction disagree at one end, which may indicate a read error. This sample also contains other DNA sequences that code for the same CDR3. V usage is TRBV13 and J usage is TRBJ1-6; no clear D. This CDR3 has 18 residues. In germline, CDR1 is PRHDT, CDR2 FYEKMQ (reference sequence). The CDR3 loop reads CASSLGEGSTSYNSPLHF. The CDR3 nucleotides read TGTGCCAGCAGCCTAGGTGAGGGTTCGACTTCCTATAATTCACCCCTCCACTTT.